The 11 T cell receptor beta chains below come from one sample, sequenced in a study of blood T cell repertoires in COVID-19. Sequencing used immunoSEQ multiplex PCR; TCRdb keeps in-frame clones, though not all of them. The data show around 67,000 clones, 80% to 90% seen once. Sequencing used peripheral blood. These receptor sequences come from a woman aged 80 or older with active or convalescent COVID-19.

The chain has TRBV2 and TRBJ1-5, with D maybe TRBD1 (5 bases). With 3 bases removed from V and 4 bases from J, the gap between germline ends came to 16 bases. This CDR3 is built from 16 residues. Germline CDR1 SNHLY, CDR2 FYNNEI. DNA for the CDR3: TGTGCCAGCAGTGAGGGTTCCCTCGGGGGGAATCAGCCCCAGCATTTT. This codes for CASSEGSLGGNQPQHF. The entire variable domain, with the rest obtained from reference TRBV2 and TRBJ1-5, is as follows: EPEVTQTPSHQVTQMGQEVILRCVPISNHLYFYWYRQILGQKVEFLVSFYNNEISEKSEIFDDQFSVERPDGSNFTLKIRSTKLEDSAMYFCASSEGSLGGNQPQHFGDGTRLSIL.

The chain has TRBV6-5 and TRBJ1-2; D ambiguous. Germline CDR1 is MNHEY and CDR2 is SVGAGI. The CDR3 totals 13 residues. Trimming stripped 2 bases from V and 4 bases from J, with 8 bases between. The CDR3 nucleotides are TGTGCCAGCAGTTACGCGGAAGGCTATGGCTACACCTTC. This encodes CASSYAEGYGYTF.

This clone was seen a single time. This chain joins TRBV7-3 and TRBJ2-1, with 11 bases that match TRBD2. The germline V gene has CDR1 SGHTA and CDR2 FQGTGA. The V and J ends lost 5 bases and 7 bases, in that order; junction bases with no gene match: 7. The CDR3 length is 15 residues. The DNA of the CDR3 is TGTGCCAGCAGCCTACTAGCGGGAGTAGCAAATGAGCAGTTCTTC. It translates to CASSLLAGVANEQFF.

This clone was seen once. The chain recombines TRBV12-3 or TRBV12-4 with TRBJ2-7; D is uncertain. This CDR3 region has 12 residues. V lost 5 bases and J 0 bases, leaving 5 bases between the germline ends. CDR3 region: CASSRSSYEQYF. The CDR3 nucleotides read TGTGCCAGCAGTCGGAGCTCCTACGAGCAGTACTTC.

CDR3 nucleotide sequence: TGTGCCAGCAGCCCCCGGTCGTATGGCTACACCTTC. It is translated as CASSPRSYGYTF. The chain employs TRBV5-6 and TRBJ1-2; no clear D. In germline, CDR1 is SGHDT, CDR2 YYEEEE. Trimming pared 4 bases from V and 5 bases from J, leaving 9 bases between. There are 12 residues in the CDR3.

The chain combines TRBV18 with TRBJ2-2, with D perhaps TRBD2 (6 bases). Germline V gene data show CDR1 as KGHSH and CDR2 as LQKENI. Trimming shortened V by 5 bases and J by 1 base, and 8 bases separated the two germline ends. The CDR3 has 14 amino acids. This chain's CDR3 is CASSGGLNTGELFF. The DNA for the CDR3 is TGTGCCAGCTCAGGGGGACTGAACACCGGGGAGCTGTTTTTT.

The chain carries TRBV19 and TRBJ1-5; no clear D. CDR1 LNHDA and CDR2 SQIVND come from the germline V gene (reference sequence). The CDR3 consists of 15 residues. Trimming took off 3 bases at V and 10 bases at J, with 19 bases between the two ends. Written as DNA, the CDR3 is TGTGCCAGTAGTATGAGGGAGGGCTATCTCAGTCCCCAGCATTTT. This translates into CASSMREGYLSPQHF. The whole variable domain, remainder taken from reference TRBV19 and TRBJ1-5, is DGGITQSPKYLFRKEGQNVTLSCEQNLNHDAMYWYRQDPGQGLRLIYYSQIVNDFQKGDIAEGYSVSREKKESFPLTVTSAQKNPTAFYLCASSMREGYLSPQHFGDGTRLSIL.

Only one count was recorded for this clone. V usage is TRBV7-8 and J usage is TRBJ2-1, with 7 bases that match TRBD2. Unmatched junction bases numbered 4, after V lost 3 bases and J lost 2 bases. The CDR3 runs 15 residues. Per the germline V gene, CDR1 is SGHVS and CDR2 is FQNEAQ. The CDR3 here is CASSFAGVAYNEQFF. The DNA of the CDR3 is TGTGCCAGCAGCTTCGCGGGGGTCGCCTACAATGAGCAGTTCTTC.

The CDR3 region is CASSLSFASGSTDTQYF. DNA of the CDR3: TGTGCCAGCAGCTTAAGCTTTGCTAGCGGGAGCACAGATACGCAGTATTTT. This sequence joins TRBV7-2 and TRBJ2-3, with TRBD2 identical over 8 bases. J was trimmed by 0 bases and V by 2 bases; bases with no gene match: 7. From germline, CDR1 is SGHTA and CDR2 FQGNSA. The CDR3 sequence is 17 residues long.

The chain joins TRBV7-2 to TRBJ1-1, with a tentative D call TRBD1 (6 bases). The V and J ends lost 6 bases and 1 base respectively, with 12 bases between them. The CDR3 consists of 14 residues. CDR1 and CDR2 (germline): SGHTA, FQGNSA. This CDR3 is CASRAGTPNTEAFF. CDR3 nucleotides: TGTGCCAGCAGAGCCGGGACACCGAACACTGAAGCTTTCTTT.

The rearrangement joins TRBV5-5 to TRBJ2-5, with a tentative D call TRBD2 (6 bases). Trimming removed 4 bases at V and 5 bases at J, with 15 bases between. The CDR3 covers 14 residues. Germline CDR1 SGHKS, CDR2 YYEKEE (reference sequence). The CDR3 is CASSGGSFRETQYF. The CDR3 DNA is TGTGCCAGCAGCGGAGGGTCGTTTCGGGAGACCCAGTACTTC.